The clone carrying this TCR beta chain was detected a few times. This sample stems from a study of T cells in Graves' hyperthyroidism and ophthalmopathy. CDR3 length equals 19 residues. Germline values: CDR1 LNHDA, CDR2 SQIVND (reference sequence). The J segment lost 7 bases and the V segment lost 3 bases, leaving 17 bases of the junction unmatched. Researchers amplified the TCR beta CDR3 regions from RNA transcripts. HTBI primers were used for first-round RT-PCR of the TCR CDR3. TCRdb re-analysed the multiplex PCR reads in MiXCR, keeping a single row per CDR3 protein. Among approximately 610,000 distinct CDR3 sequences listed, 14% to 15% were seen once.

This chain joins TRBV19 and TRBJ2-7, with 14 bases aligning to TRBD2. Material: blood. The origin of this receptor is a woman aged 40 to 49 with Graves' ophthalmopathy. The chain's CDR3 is CASSIAPGTSGSTPWEQYF. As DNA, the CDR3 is TGTGCCAGTAGTATCGCCCCCGGGACTAGCGGGAGTACCCCCTGGGAGCAGTACTTC.